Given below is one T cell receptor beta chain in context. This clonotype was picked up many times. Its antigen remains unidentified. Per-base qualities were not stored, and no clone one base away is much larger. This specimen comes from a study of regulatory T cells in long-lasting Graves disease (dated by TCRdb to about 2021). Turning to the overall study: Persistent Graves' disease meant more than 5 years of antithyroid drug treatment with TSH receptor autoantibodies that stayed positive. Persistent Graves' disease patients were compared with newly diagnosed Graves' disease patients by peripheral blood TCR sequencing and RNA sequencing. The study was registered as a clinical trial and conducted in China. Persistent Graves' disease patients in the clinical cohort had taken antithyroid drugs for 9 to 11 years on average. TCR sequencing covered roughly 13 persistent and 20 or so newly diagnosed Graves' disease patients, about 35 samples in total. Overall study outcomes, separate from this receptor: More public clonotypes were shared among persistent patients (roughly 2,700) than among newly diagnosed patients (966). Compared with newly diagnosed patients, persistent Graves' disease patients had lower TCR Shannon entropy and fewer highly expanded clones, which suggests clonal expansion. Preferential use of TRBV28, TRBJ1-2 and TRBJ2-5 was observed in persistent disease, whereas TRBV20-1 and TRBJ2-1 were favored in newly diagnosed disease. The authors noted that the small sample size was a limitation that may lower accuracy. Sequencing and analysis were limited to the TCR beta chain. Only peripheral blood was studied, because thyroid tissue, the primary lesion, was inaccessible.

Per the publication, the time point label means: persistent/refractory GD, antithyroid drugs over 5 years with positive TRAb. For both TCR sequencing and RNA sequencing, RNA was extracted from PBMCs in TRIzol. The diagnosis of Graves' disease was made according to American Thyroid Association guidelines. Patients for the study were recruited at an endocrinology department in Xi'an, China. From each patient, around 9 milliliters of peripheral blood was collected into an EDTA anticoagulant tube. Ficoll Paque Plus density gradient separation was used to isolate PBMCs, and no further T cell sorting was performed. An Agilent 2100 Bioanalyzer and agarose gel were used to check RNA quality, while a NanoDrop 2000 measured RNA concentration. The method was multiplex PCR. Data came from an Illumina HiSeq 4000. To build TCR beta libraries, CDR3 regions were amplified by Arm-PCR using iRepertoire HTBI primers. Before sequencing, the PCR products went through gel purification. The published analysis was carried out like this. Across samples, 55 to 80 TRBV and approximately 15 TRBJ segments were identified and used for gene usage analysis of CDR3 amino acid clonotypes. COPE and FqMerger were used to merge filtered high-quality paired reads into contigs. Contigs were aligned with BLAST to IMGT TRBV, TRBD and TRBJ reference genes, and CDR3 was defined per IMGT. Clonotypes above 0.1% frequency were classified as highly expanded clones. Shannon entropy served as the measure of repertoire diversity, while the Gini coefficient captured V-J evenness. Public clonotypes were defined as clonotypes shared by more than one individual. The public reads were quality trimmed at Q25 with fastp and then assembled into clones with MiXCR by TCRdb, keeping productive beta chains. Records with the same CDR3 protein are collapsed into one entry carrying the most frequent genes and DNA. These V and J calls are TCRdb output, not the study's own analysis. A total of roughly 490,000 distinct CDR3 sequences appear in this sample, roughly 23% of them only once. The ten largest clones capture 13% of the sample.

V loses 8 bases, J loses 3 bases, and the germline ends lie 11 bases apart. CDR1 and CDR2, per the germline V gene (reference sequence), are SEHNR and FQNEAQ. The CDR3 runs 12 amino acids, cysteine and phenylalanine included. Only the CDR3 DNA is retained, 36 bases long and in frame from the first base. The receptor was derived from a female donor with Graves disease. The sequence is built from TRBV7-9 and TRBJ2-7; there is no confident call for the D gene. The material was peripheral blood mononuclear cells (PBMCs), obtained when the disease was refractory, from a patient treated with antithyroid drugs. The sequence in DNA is TGTGCCAGCTCCACGGAATTCTACGAGCAGTACTTC. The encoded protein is CASSTEFYEQYF.